This T cell receptor (beta chain) was sequenced during a study of cytomegalovirus exposure and HLA in healthy donors. Study-wide results and limits: A few chains tied to CMV proved CMV antigen-specific in vitro. Many donors shared some public TCRs, even though most TCR sequences were rare. Investigators reported 164 TCR beta chains as tied to cytomegalovirus.

While the first cohort had 650 to 850 subjects, the donors belonged to the separate validation cohort of about 130 subjects. Points on this clone: Its target is unknown.

Clones were sequenced by immunoSEQ multiplex PCR, and TCRdb holds only the in-frame ones, with some missing. The sample includes 90,000 to 100,000 clones, around 88% seen only once; the top ten take 3.9%. CDR1 and CDR2 from the germline V gene are MGHRA and YSYEKL. V lost 1 base and J lost 0, with 10 bases in between. This CDR3 is built from 15 residues. The rearrangement uses TRBV4-1 and TRBJ2-7; D may be TRBD2 (6 bases). The TCR originated in a woman in her 30s in good health and CMV-seronegative. The material sequenced was PBMCs. The CDR3 nucleotides are TGCGCCAGCAGCCAAGCCCTGACTAGCTCCTACGAGCAGTACTTC. Its translation: CASSQALTSSYEQYF.